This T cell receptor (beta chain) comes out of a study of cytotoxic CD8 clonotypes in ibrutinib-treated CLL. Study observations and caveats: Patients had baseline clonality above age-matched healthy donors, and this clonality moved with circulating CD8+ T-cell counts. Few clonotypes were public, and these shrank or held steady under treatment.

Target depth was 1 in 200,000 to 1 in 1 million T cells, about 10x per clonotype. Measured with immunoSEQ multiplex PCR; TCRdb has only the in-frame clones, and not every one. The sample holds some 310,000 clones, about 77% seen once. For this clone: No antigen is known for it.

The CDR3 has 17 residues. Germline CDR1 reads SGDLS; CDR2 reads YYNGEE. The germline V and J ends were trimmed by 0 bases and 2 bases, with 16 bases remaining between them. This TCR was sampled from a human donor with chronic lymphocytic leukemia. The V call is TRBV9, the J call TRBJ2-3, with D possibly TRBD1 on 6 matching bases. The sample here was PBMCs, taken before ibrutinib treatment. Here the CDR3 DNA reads TGTGCCAGCAGCGTAGTCCAGGGGACGAGGCACACAGATACGCAGTATTTT. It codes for CASSVVQGTRHTDTQYF. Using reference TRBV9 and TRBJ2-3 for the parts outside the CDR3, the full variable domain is DSGVTQTPKHLITATGQRVTLRCSPRSGDLSVYWYQQSLDQGLQFLIQYYNGEERAKGNILERFSAQQFPDLHSELNLSSLELGDSALYFCASSVVQGTRHTDTQYFGPGTRLTVL.